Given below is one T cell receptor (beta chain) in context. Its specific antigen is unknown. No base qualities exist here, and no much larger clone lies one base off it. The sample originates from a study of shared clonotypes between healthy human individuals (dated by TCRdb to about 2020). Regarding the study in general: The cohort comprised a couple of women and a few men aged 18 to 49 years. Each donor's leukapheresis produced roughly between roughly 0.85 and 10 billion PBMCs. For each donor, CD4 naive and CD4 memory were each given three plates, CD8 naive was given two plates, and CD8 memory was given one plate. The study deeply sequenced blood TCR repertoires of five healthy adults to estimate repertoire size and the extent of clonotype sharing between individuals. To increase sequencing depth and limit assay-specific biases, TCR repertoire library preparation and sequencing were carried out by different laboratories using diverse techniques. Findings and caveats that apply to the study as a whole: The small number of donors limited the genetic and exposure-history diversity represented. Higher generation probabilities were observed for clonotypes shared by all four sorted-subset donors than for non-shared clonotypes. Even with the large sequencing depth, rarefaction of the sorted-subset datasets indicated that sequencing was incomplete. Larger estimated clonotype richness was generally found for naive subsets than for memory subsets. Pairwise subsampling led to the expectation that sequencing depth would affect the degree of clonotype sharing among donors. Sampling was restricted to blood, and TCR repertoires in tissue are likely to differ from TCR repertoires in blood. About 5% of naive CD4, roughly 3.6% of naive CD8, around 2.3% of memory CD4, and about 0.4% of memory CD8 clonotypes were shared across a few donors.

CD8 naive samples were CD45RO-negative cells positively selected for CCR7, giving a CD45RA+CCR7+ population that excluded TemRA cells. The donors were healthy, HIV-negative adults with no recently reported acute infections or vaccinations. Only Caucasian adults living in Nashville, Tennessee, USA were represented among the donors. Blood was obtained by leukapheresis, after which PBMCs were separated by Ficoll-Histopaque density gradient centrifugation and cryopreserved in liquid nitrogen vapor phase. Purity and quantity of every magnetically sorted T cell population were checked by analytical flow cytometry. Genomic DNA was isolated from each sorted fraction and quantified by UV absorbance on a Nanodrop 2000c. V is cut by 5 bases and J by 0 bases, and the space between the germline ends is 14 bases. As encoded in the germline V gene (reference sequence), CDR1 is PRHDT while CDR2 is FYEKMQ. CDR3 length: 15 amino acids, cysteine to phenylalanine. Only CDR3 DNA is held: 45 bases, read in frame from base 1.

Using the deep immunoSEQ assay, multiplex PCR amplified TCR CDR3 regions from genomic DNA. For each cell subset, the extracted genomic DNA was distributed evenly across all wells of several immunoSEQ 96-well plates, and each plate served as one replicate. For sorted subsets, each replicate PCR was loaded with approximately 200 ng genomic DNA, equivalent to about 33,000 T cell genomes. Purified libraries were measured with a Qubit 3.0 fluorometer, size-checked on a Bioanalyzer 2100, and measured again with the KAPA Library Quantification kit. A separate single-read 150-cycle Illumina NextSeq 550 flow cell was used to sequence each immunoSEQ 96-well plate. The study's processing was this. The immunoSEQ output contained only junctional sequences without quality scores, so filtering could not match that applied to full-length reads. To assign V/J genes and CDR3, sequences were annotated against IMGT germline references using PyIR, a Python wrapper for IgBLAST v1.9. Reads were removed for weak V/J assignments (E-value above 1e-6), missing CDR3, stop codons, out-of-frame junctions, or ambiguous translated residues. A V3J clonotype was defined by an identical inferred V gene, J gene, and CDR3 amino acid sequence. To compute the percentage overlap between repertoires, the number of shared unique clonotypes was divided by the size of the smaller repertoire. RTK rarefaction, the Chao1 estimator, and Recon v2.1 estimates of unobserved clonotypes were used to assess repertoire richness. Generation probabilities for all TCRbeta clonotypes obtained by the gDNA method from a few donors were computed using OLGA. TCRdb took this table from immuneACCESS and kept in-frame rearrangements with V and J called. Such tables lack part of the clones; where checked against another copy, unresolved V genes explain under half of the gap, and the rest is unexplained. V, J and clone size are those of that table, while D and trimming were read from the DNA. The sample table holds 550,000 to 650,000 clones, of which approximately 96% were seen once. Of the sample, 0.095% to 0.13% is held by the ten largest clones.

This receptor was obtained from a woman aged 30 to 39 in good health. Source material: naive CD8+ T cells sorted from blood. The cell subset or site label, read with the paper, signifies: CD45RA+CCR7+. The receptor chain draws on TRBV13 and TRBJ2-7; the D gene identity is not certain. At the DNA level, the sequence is TGTGCCAGCAGCCCGCGGCAGCAGAGCTCCTACGAGCAGTACTTC. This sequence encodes CASSPRQQSSYEQYF.